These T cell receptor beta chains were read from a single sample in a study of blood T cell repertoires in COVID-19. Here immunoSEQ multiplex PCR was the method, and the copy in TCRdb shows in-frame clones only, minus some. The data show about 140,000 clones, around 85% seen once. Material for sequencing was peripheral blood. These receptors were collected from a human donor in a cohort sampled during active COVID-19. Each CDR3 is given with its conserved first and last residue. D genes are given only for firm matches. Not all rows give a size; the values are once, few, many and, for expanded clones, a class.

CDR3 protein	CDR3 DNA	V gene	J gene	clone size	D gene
CASSFTSVVSPLHF	TGTGCCAGCAGCTTTACTAGCGTCGTATCACCCCTCCACTTT	TRBV3-1/TRBV3-2	TRBJ1-6	-	-
CASSYDRGYGYTF	TGTGCCAGCAGTTACGACAGGGGCTATGGCTACACCTTC	TRBV6-5	TRBJ1-2	-	TRBD1
CASSYDVDSGGHEQFF	TGTGCCAGCAGTTATGATGTAGACAGCGGAGGGCATGAGCAGTTCTTC	TRBV6-2/TRBV6-3	TRBJ2-1	-	-
CASSYSPVSTNEKLFF	TGTGCCAGCAGTTACTCCCCAGTATCAACTAATGAAAAACTGTTTTTT	TRBV6-2/TRBV6-3	TRBJ1-4	-	-
CASSYSRDRAYEQYF	TGTGCCAGCAGTTACTCGAGGGACAGGGCCTACGAGCAGTACTTC	TRBV6-6	TRBJ2-7	-	TRBD1
CASSKESRTGSYEQYF	TGTGCCAGCAGCAAAGAGTCTAGGACAGGGTCCTACGAGCAGTACTTC	TRBV21-1	TRBJ2-7	-	-
CASSPHGLADSYEQYF	TGTGCCAGTAGTCCGCATGGACTAGCGGATTCCTACGAGCAGTACTTC	TRBV19	TRBJ2-7	few	TRBD2
CASSDSTGGYEQYF	TGTGCCAGCAGTGACTCGACAGGGGGCTACGAGCAGTACTTC	TRBV6-5	TRBJ2-7	-	TRBD1
CASKSAGVIQPQHF	TGTGCCAGCAAATCGGCAGGGGTGATTCAGCCCCAGCATTTT	TRBV6-5	TRBJ1-5	-	-
CATSDGPLLTGQNYGYTF	TGTGCCACCAGTGATGGACCCCTCTTGACAGGTCAAAACTATGGCTACACCTTC	TRBV24-1	TRBJ1-2	-	-
CAWSRTVYGYTF	TGTGCCTGGAGCCGGACAGTCTATGGCTACACCTTC	TRBV30	TRBJ1-2	-	-
CAWSSSGNNEQFF	TGTGCCTGGAGTTCTAGCGGGAACAATGAGCAGTTCTTC	TRBV30	TRBJ2-1	-	TRBD2
CASSPGQGISEQYF	TGTGCCAGCTCACCGGGACAGGGGATAAGTGAGCAGTACTTC	TRBV18	TRBJ2-7	once	TRBD1
CASSKKGQGSSYNEQFF	TGTGCCAGCAGCAAGAAGGGACAGGGCAGCTCCTACAATGAGCAGTTCTTC	TRBV21-1	TRBJ2-1	-	-
CASRRWDRAYEQYF	TGCGCCAGTCGCCGGTGGGACAGGGCCTATGAGCAGTACTTC	TRBV5-1	TRBJ2-7	few	TRBD1
CSVKQGNEQYF	TGCAGCGTGAAACAGGGGAACGAGCAGTACTTC	TRBV29-1	TRBJ2-7	-	TRBD1
CASSLGLSGNTIYF	TGTGCCAGCAGCTTGGGACTCTCTGGAAACACCATATATTTT	TRBV5-5	TRBJ1-3	once	-
CASSRTVVNQPQHF	TGTGCCAGCAGTCGGACAGTAGTCAATCAGCCCCAGCATTTT	TRBV2	TRBJ1-5	few	-
CASSLVTGTYEQYF	TGTGCCAGCAGCTTAGTGACGGGTACCTACGAGCAGTACTTC	TRBV7-2	TRBJ2-7	few	-
CAWSFTPNYGYTF	TGTGCCTGGAGTTTTACTCCTAACTATGGCTACACCTTC	TRBV30	TRBJ1-2	-	-
CASSFFRGQGTEAFF	TGTGCCAGCAGTTTTTTCAGGGGGCAGGGCACTGAAGCTTTCTTT	TRBV27	TRBJ1-1	-	TRBD1
CASSIRDRGNEQYF	TGTGCCAGTAGTATCCGGGACAGGGGGAATGAGCAGTACTTC	TRBV19	TRBJ2-7	-	TRBD1
CASSLDSGSSYNEQFF	TGTGCCAGCAGCTTGGACAGCGGAAGCTCCTACAATGAGCAGTTCTTC	TRBV7-9	TRBJ2-1	-	-
CASSKAQPGRTDTQYF	TGTGCCAGCAGCAAAGCTCAGCCAGGGCGCACAGATACGCAGTATTTT	TRBV21-1	TRBJ2-3	-	-
CASSEVWGAGELFF	TGTGCCAGCAGTGAAGTATGGGGCGCCGGGGAGCTGTTTTTT	TRBV6-1	TRBJ2-2	-	-
CAIKNVAGGTDTQYF	TGTGCCATCAAGAATGTGGCGGGGGGCACAGATACGCAGTATTTT	TRBV10-3	TRBJ2-3	-	TRBD2
CASRARDRERGYTF	TGTGCCAGTAGGGCCCGGGACAGGGAAAGAGGCTACACCTTC	TRBV19	TRBJ1-2	-	TRBD1
CASSRGTEGTGGANVLTF	TGTGCCAGCAGCAGAGGGACTGAAGGGACTGGTGGGGCCAACGTCCTGACTTTC	TRBV3-1/TRBV3-2	TRBJ2-6	-	-
CASSSASSEVSEQYF	TGTGCCAGCAGCTCAGCCTCGAGCGAGGTCTCCGAGCAGTACTTC	TRBV7-3	TRBJ2-7	-	-
CASSPDRLNYGYTF	TGTGCCAGCAGTCCCGACAGGCTGAACTATGGCTACACCTTC	TRBV6-2/TRBV6-3	TRBJ1-2	-	-
CASSYGASSGNEKLFF	TGTGCCAGCAGTTACGGCGCCTCCTCGGGTAATGAAAAACTGTTTTTT	TRBV6-6	TRBJ1-4	-	-
CASSTTGGKRNTEAFF	TGTGCCAGCAGTACTACAGGGGGTAAACGGAACACTGAAGCTTTCTTT	TRBV3-1/TRBV3-2	TRBJ1-1	-	TRBD1
CASSARTTDTQYF	TGTGCCAGCAGCGCCAGGACTACGGATACGCAGTATTTT	TRBV9	TRBJ2-3	-	-
CASSANLKQGAVSNYGYTF	TGTGCCAGCAGCGCGAACCTTAAACAGGGGGCTGTTTCTAACTATGGCTACACCTTC	TRBV7-9	TRBJ1-2	-	TRBD1